This is a list of T cell receptor beta chains from one sample in a study of shared clonotypes between healthy human individuals. Profiling relied on immunoSEQ multiplex PCR, and the TCRdb table lists in-frame clones only, not all of them. There are about 660,000 clones in the sample; approximately 79% occur only once, and 1.5% to 2% lies in the top ten. The sequenced sample consisted of memory CD4+ T cells sorted from blood. Source of these receptors: a woman in her 30s in good health. Both conserved end residues are part of each CDR3. The D gene is left open where the match is weak. For some rows the clone size is stated as once, few or many, or as a class when expanded; others skip it.

d_gene	j_gene	abundance	v_gene	CDR3aa	CDR3nt
TRBD1	TRBJ2-3	NA	TRBV28	CASSARDRDWNTQYF	TGTGCCAGCAGTGCCCGGGACAGGGACTGGAATACGCAGTATTTT
NA	TRBJ1-1	NA	TRBV30	CAWSVRGQLNTEAFF	TGTGCCTGGAGTGTACGAGGACAGTTGAACACTGAAGCTTTCTTT
NA	TRBJ1-2	few	TRBV27	CASSSLDRTIYGYTF	TGTGCCAGCAGTTCCCTCGACAGGACCATCTATGGCTACACCTTC
TRBD2	TRBJ2-3	NA	TRBV7-8	CASSLVLATTDTQYF	TGTGCCAGCAGCTTAGTACTAGCGACCACAGATACGCAGTATTTT
NA	TRBJ2-5	few	TRBV7-9	CASSLAMGRETQYF	TGTGCCAGCAGCTTAGCGATGGGAAGAGAGACCCAGTACTTC
NA	TRBJ1-3	NA	TRBV6-5	CASKGLNGNTIYF	TGTGCCAGCAAAGGACTAAATGGAAACACCATATATTTT
NA	TRBJ1-1	NA	TRBV6-1	CASSATTGNTEAFF	TGTGCCAGCAGTGCTACGACAGGTAACACTGAAGCTTTCTTT
TRBD2	TRBJ2-7	once	TRBV10-1	CASRELAGGPNEQYF	TGCGCCAGCAGAGAACTAGCGGGAGGGCCCAACGAGCAGTACTTC
TRBD2	TRBJ2-2	NA	TRBV9	CASSVQREWWTGELFF	TGTGCCAGCAGCGTCCAGCGGGAGTGGTGGACCGGGGAGCTGTTTTTT
TRBD1	TRBJ1-1	once	TRBV2	CASDPGTVIGRDTEAFF	TGTGCCAGCGACCCCGGGACAGTCATTGGAAGGGACACTGAAGCTTTCTTT
TRBD2	TRBJ2-5	once	TRBV11-2	CASSPRRLAGGYSKETQYF	TGTGCCAGCAGCCCCCGCCGACTAGCGGGAGGGTACTCTAAAGAGACCCAGTACTTC
NA	TRBJ2-3	few	TRBV27	CASSLMAGYTQYF	TGTGCCAGCAGTTTAATGGCAGGGTATACGCAGTATTTT
TRBD1	TRBJ2-3	NA	TRBV29-1	CSVGIPGTATSTDTQYF	TGCAGCGTGGGGATTCCCGGGACAGCAACTAGCACAGATACGCAGTATTTT
TRBD2	TRBJ2-3	NA	TRBV27	CASSPTAGRTSGRAIDTQYF	TGTGCCAGCAGTCCAACCGCGGGTAGGACTAGCGGGAGGGCCATAGATACGCAGTATTTT
NA	TRBJ2-6	once	TRBV4-1	CASSQEVISSGANVLTF	TGCGCCAGCAGCCAAGAGGTGATATCCTCTGGGGCCAACGTCCTGACTTTC
NA	TRBJ1-1	once	TRBV6-5	CASRRGGGDTEAFF	TGTGCCAGCAGGCGCGGGGGCGGGGACACTGAAGCTTTCTTT
NA	TRBJ2-3	NA	TRBV29-1	CSVESVTDTQYF	TGCAGCGTTGAGTCGGTCACAGATACGCAGTATTTT
NA	TRBJ2-3	NA	TRBV27	CASSQVGTDTQYF	TGTGCCAGCAGCCAAGTGGGCACAGATACGCAGTATTTT
TRBD1	TRBJ2-1	NA	TRBV5-1	CASSLRAGGSYNEQFF	TGCGCCAGCAGCTTGAGGGCAGGGGGCTCCTACAATGAGCAGTTCTTC
NA	TRBJ2-3	NA	TRBV30	CAFPPVAGTDTQYF	TGTGCCTTCCCCCCGGTAGCGGGCACAGATACGCAGTATTTT
TRBD2	TRBJ2-7	NA	TRBV29-1	CSVEVSGRASEQYF	TGCAGCGTTGAAGTCAGCGGGAGGGCCTCCGAGCAGTACTTC
NA	TRBJ2-2	many	TRBV5-4	CASSLETGGELFF	TGTGCCAGCAGCTTGGAGACCGGCGGGGAGCTGTTTTTT
TRBD2	TRBJ2-7	once	TRBV7-6	CASSRPPSGKYYEQYF	TGTGCCAGCAGCCGACCCCCTAGCGGGAAATACTACGAGCAGTACTTC
TRBD1	TRBJ1-1	NA	TRBV19	CASSTTGTVNTEAFF	TGTGCCAGTAGTACGACAGGGACAGTCAACACTGAAGCTTTCTTT
NA	TRBJ1-4	NA	TRBV19	CASSIMGARGEKLFF	TGTGCCAGTAGTATAATGGGGGCACGAGGTGAAAAACTGTTTTTT
NA	TRBJ2-2	NA	TRBV15	CATSRDAGPLGANTGELFF	TGTGCCACCAGCAGAGACGCCGGCCCTTTGGGAGCGAACACCGGGGAGCTGTTTTTT
NA	TRBJ1-1	many	TRBV6-5	CAAGGGSTEAFF	TGTGCCGCTGGCGGGGGCAGCACTGAAGCTTTCTTT
NA	TRBJ2-6	NA	TRBV2	CAGTGSGANVLTF	TGTGCCGGCACAGGCTCTGGGGCCAACGTCCTGACTTTC
NA	TRBJ1-1	NA	TRBV6-5	CASRINRENTEAFF	TGTGCCAGCAGGATAAACAGGGAGAACACTGAAGCTTTCTTT
TRBD2	TRBJ2-7	NA	TRBV29-1	CSVVPREGSYEQYF	TGCAGCGTTGTTCCGCGGGAGGGCTCCTACGAGCAGTACTTC
NA	TRBJ1-1	few	TRBV2	CASYYRRNTEAFF	TGTGCCAGCTACTACAGGAGGAACACTGAAGCTTTCTTT
NA	TRBJ1-1	NA	TRBV18	CASSLGRGTEAFF	TGTGCCAGCTCACTCGGCCGGGGCACTGAAGCTTTCTTT
TRBD1	TRBJ2-5	NA	TRBV19	CASSRDRVQETQYF	TGTGCCAGTTCCCGGGACAGGGTCCAAGAGACCCAGTACTTC
NA	TRBJ2-2	NA	TRBV5-1	CASSLGFLPGELFF	TGCGCCAGCAGCTTGGGGTTTTTGCCCGGGGAGCTGTTTTTT
NA	TRBJ1-1	NA	TRBV7-9	CASSLLVGDGAFF	TGTGCCAGCAGCCTGCTGGTGGGGGACGGAGCTTTCTTT
NA	TRBJ1-2	NA	TRBV19	CASSRFGYGYTF	TGTGCCAGTAGTAGATTCGGCTATGGCTACACCTTC
TRBD1	TRBJ1-5	NA	TRBV6-1	CASSEAFRDRGSNQPQHF	TGTGCCAGCAGTGAAGCGTTTAGAGACAGGGGTTCCAATCAGCCCCAGCATTTT
NA	TRBJ2-3	few	TRBV7-9	CASSTPGLITDTQYF	TGTGCCAGCAGCACGCCGGGACTCATCACAGATACGCAGTATTTT
TRBD1	TRBJ1-2	NA	TRBV27	CASSRGTGIGYTF	TGTGCCAGCAGTCGGGGGACAGGGATCGGCTACACCTTC
TRBD2	TRBJ2-5	NA	TRBV7-2	CASRRAGLARQETQYF	TGTGCCAGCAGACGAGCGGGGCTAGCGAGACAAGAGACCCAGTACTTC
NA	TRBJ2-7	NA	TRBV11-2	CASSLRVAYEQYF	TGTGCCAGCAGCTTACGGGTAGCTTACGAGCAGTACTTC
NA	TRBJ1-2	NA	TRBV19	CASTPRSYRQAYGYTF	TGTGCCAGTACCCCAAGGTCGTACCGACAGGCCTATGGCTACACCTTC
NA	TRBJ1-1	NA	TRBV28	CASGDSMNTEAFF	TGTGCCAGCGGTGATAGCATGAACACTGAAGCTTTCTTT
NA	TRBJ2-4	once	TRBV7-2	CASSLSLPKGIQYF	TGTGCCAGCAGCTTATCACTCCCGAAGGGCATTCAGTACTTC